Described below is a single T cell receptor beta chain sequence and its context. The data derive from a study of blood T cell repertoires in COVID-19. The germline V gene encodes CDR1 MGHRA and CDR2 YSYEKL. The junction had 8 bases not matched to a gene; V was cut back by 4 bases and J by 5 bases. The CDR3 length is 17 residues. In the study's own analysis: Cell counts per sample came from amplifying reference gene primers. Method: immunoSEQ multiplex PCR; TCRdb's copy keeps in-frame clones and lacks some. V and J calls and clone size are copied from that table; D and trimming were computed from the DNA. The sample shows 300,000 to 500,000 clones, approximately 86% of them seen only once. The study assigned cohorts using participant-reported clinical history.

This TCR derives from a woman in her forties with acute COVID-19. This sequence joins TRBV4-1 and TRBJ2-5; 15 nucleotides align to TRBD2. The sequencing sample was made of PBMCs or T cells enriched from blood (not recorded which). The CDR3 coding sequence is TGCGCCAGCAGCCCCAGGACTAGCGGGGGGGCAGGGGAGACCCAGTACTTC. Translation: CASSPRTSGGAGETQYF.